This TCR beta chain comes out of a study of T cells in Graves' hyperthyroidism and ophthalmopathy. Overall study results and limits: Progression to ophthalmopathy was predicted a median of roughly 6.6 months early.

TCR beta CDR3 regions were amplified from RNA transcripts. A set of HTBI primers served as the primers for a first-round RT-PCR of the TCR CDR3. TCRdb fed the multiplex PCR reads into MiXCR, producing one record per CDR3 protein. Of hundreds of thousands of distinct CDR3 sequences listed, less than 25% are singletons. The CDR3 has 16 amino acids. The junction had 10 bases not matched to a gene; V was cut back by 4 bases and J by 4 bases. Cells are PBMCs isolated from more than 8.5 ml of fresh blood. Worth noting for this clonotype: Its cognate antigen is unknown.

The receptor was isolated from a man aged 25 to 40 with Graves' ophthalmopathy. Material for sequencing was blood. V usage is TRBV6-7 and J usage is TRBJ2-3, with 8 nucleotides matching TRBD2. TRBV6-7 belongs to the ORF category, with a function that is uncertain. CDR3 nucleotides: TGTGCCAGCAGTTCCCCGAGCGGGAGTCGGCCAGATACGCAGTATTTT. This encodes CASSSPSGSRPDTQYF.